The 14 T cell receptor beta chains reported below all come from one sample, sequenced in a study of identical twins. TCRdb itself ran the 5' RACE reads through MiXCR, one entry per CDR3 protein. In the table there are some 900,000 distinct CDR3 sequences, approximately 13% of which are singletons. These records were also assigned to another study, of yellow fever vaccine responses in identical twins.

Sequencing used PBMCs. Every receptor here comes from a woman between 18 and 29 years old in good health.

This chain links TRBV9 with TRBJ1-1, with a weak D call TRBD1 (5 bases). The CDR3 loop spans 14 amino acids. The V gene lost 3 bases and the J gene lost 3 bases, with 12 bases spanning the gap. Looked up from germline, CDR1 is SGDLS and CDR2 is YYNGEE. CDR3 region: CASSENSRDTEAFF. In DNA, the CDR3 is TGTGCCAGCAGCGAGAACTCCAGGGACACTGAAGCTTTCTTT.

The sample holds one count of this clonotype. This sequence joins TRBV6-1 and TRBJ2-1, with 9 bases that match TRBD2. Losses at the gene ends were 6 bases for V and 8 bases for J; bases not matched to a gene: 14. This CDR3 is built from 16 residues. Germline lookup yields CDR1 MNHNS and CDR2 SASEGT. CDR3 residues: CASRASSAGGRHEQFF. CDR3 in DNA: TGTGCCAGCAGGGCGTCGTCGGCGGGAGGGAGGCATGAGCAGTTCTTC.

A remark on this clonotype: At one boundary the junction diverges from the germline segment, which might be a read error. J is TRBJ2-1 and V is TRBV11-2, with D perhaps TRBD2 (5 bases). The germline gives CDR1 SGHAT, CDR2 FQNNGV. CDR3 length equals 18 residues. The CDR3 here is CAGSYLANLGVPYNEQFF. The CDR3 nucleotides are TGTGCCGGCAGTTACCTCGCAAATCTCGGGGTCCCCTACAATGAGCAGTTCTTC.

This clonotype was counted a few times. V usage is TRBV14 and J usage is TRBJ2-7, with 8 bases lining up with TRBD2. Unmatched junction bases numbered 17, after V lost 5 bases and J lost 5 bases. The V gene's germline CDR1 is SGHDN and CDR2 FVKESK. The length of the CDR3 is 17 residues. CDR3 DNA: TGTGCCAGCAGCGAAAGATCTATGCGGGAGGTACGGGACGAGCAGTACTTC. The encoded protein is CASSERSMREVRDEQYF.

The V call is TRBV29-1, the J call TRBJ2-4, with D tentatively TRBD1 (7 bases). CDR3 size: 14 residues. The V end was cut by 5 bases, the J end by 0 bases, with 11 bases between. CDR1 and CDR2 (germline): SQVTM, ANQGSEA. CDR3 residues: CSVRQGLAKNIQYF. In DNA, the CDR3 is TGCAGCGTTCGACAGGGACTAGCCAAAAACATTCAGTACTTC.

This rearrangement joins TRBV11-3 to TRBJ2-3, with D possibly matching TRBD1 (5 bases). Looked up from germline, CDR1 is SGHNT and CDR2 is YENEEA. The CDR3 is 12 residues long. V was cut by 8 bases and J by 9 bases, with 15 bases left in between. In DNA form, the CDR3 reads TGTGCCAGCCAGGGTGACCTTCAGACGCAGTATTTT. Amino acid sequence: CASQGDLQTQYF.

This clonotype was found a few times. CDR3 DNA sequence: TGTGCCAGCTGGTCAGGGGTAGGCAATCAGCCCCAGCATTTT. Its translation: CASWSGVGNQPQHF. This chain connects TRBV12-3 or TRBV12-4 to TRBJ1-5; weak D call: TRBD1 (6 bases). The CDR3 has 14 residues. V was pared by 8 bases and J by 2 bases, with 13 bases between.

This clonotype was observed a few times. The chain links TRBV7-8 to TRBJ2-7; 9 bases fit TRBD2. CDR1 SGHVS and CDR2 FQNEAQ come from the germline V gene. The CDR3 extends over 16 amino acids. The V segment lost 2 bases and the J segment 7 bases; nucleotides outside the gene matches: 12. Written as DNA, the CDR3 is TGTGCCAGCAGCTTACCTCCTAGCGGGACCACTAGTGAGCAGTACTTC. Translation: CASSLPPSGTTSEQYF.

This clonotype was picked up a small number of times. The chain links TRBV29-1 to TRBJ2-1; D may be TRBD2 (6 bases). V was pared by 4 bases and J by 8 bases, with 18 bases between. This CDR3 has 14 residues. Germline V gene sequence: CDR1 SQVTM, CDR2 ANQGSEA. CDR3 DNA sequence: TGCAGCGTTGCCCAGGCGGGACCCTCTTATGAGCAGTTCTTC. It encodes CSVAQAGPSYEQFF.

This clonotype has a count of ten or more. The rearrangement joins TRBV6-1 to TRBJ1-1; possible D gene TRBD1, 5 bases. Trimming took 6 bases from V and 5 from J, leaving 19 bases between them. Germline CDR1 is MNHNS and CDR2 is SASEGT. The CDR3 loop spans 15 amino acids. CDR3 region: CASSRDGGTGTEAFF. CDR3 nucleotide sequence: TGTGCCAGCAGCCGGGACGGAGGAACCGGAACTGAAGCTTTCTTT.

In its sample, this clonotype was seen a few times. The V call is TRBV10-3, the J call TRBJ2-1; 10 nucleotides align to TRBD1. The germline gives CDR1 ENHRY, CDR2 SYGVKD. J lost 8 bases, V lost 6 bases, and 10 bases had no gene match. The CDR3 runs to 15 residues. DNA of the CDR3: TGTGCCATCAGACCGGGACAGGGGATTTTCTATGAGCAGTTCTTC. Amino acid sequence: CAIRPGQGIFYEQFF.

This clonotype was found a few times. The V call is TRBV2, the J call TRBJ1-6; D is ambiguous. Trimming took 5 bases from V and 14 from J, leaving 19 bases between them. Germline CDR1 is SNHLY and CDR2 is FYNNEI. The CDR3 loop spans 14 amino acids. The CDR3 loop is CASSPDDIFISLHF. For the CDR3, the DNA is TGTGCCAGCAGTCCCGACGACATTTTTATCTCCCTCCACTTT.

This clonotype was observed a handful of times. The chain carries TRBV6-1 and TRBJ1-5; no clear D. This CDR3 spans 12 amino acids. With 6 bases removed from V and 7 bases from J, the gap between germline ends came to 10 bases. Germline lookup yields CDR1 MNHNS and CDR2 SASEGT. In DNA, the CDR3 is TGTGCCAGCAGCGAACCGAGGCAGCCCCAGCATTTT. Protein: CASSEPRQPQHF.

The J gene is TRBJ2-6, the V gene TRBV2; D perhaps matches TRBD2 (5 bases). This CDR3 is 17 amino acids long. Trimming shortened V by 3 bases and J by 4 bases, and 16 bases separated the two germline ends. Per the germline V gene, CDR1 is SNHLY and CDR2 is FYNNEI. The CDR3 nucleotides are TGTGCCAGCAGTGACCACGGGGTCGGGTTCGGGGCCAACGTCCTGACTTTC. This translates into CASSDHGVGFGANVLTF.